Listed below are T cell receptor beta chains from one sample, sequenced in a study of control samples from healthy donors and cancer patients. Profiling relied on immunoSEQ multiplex PCR, and the TCRdb table lists in-frame clones only, not all of them. The sample lists more than 100,000 clones; roughly 90% were seen once. The sequenced material came from blood. These TCRs come from a man aged 18 to 29 in good health. Each CDR3 is given with its conserved first and last residue. The order of the fields is J gene, V gene, D gene, clone size, CDR3 DNA, CDR3 protein. A D gene is named only where the DNA matches it firmly. Part of the rows lack a size; the others show once, few, many or a class for expanded clones.

TRBJ1-1 TRBV12-3/TRBV12-4 NA NA TGTGCCAGCAGCCCCCAACAGGCTGAAGCTTTCTTT CASSPQQAEAFF
TRBJ2-2 TRBV6-6 NA once TGTGCCAGCATACACACCGGGGAGCTGTTTTTT CASIHTGELFF
TRBJ2-1 TRBV27 NA NA TGTGCCAGCACTCCCGTTAAGGGGGGGAGCGGGTACAATGAGCAGTTCTTC CASTPVKGGSGYNEQFF
TRBJ2-2 TRBV29-1 TRBD1 NA TGCAGCGCCTCTTTACAGGGGTCCGGGGAGCTGTTTTTT CSASLQGSGELFF
TRBJ1-5 TRBV28 TRBD1 NA TGTGCCAGCCAAAGACAGGGCTTAAGGGGATTAAATCAGCCCCAGCATTTT CASQRQGLRGLNQPQHF
TRBJ1-5 TRBV29-1 NA NA TGCAGCGTTGCGACAGGAGCCACTGGCAATCAGCCCCAGCATTTT CSVATGATGNQPQHF
TRBJ2-7 TRBV6-1 NA NA TGTGCCAGCAGTGATACCAAAACCTACGAGCAGTACTTC CASSDTKTYEQYF
TRBJ2-7 TRBV7-6 NA NA TGTGCCAGCAGCTTTTTGGGGGCCGGCTACGAGCAGTACTTC CASSFLGAGYEQYF
TRBJ2-1 TRBV4-3 TRBD2 NA TGCGCCAGCAGCCAAGACACGGGAGGGGGGGATGAGCAGTTCTTC CASSQDTGGGDEQFF
TRBJ2-2 TRBV5-4 NA NA TGTGCCAGCAGCTGGGGGCAGGGATCTGACACCGGGGAGCTGTTTTTT CASSWGQGSDTGELFF
TRBJ1-2 TRBV12-3/TRBV12-4 TRBD1 NA TGTGCCAGCAGCCCCCCAGGGGGCAGGGACTACACCTTC CASSPPGGRDYTF
TRBJ2-3 TRBV3-1/TRBV3-2 NA NA TGTGCCAGCAGCCAAGGGATATCGGGGGATACGCAGTATTTT CASSQGISGDTQYF
TRBJ2-5 TRBV7-2 TRBD2 NA TGTGCCAGCAGCCTTTGGGGGGGGAACCAAGAGACCCAGTACTTC CASSLWGGNQETQYF
TRBJ2-3 TRBV6-5 NA NA TGTGCCAGCACCCTTGACGATGGGGGCACAGATACGCAGTATTTT CASTLDDGGTDTQYF
TRBJ1-2 TRBV28 NA NA TGTGCCAGCAGGTACCGCGGGGTGACCGACTATGGCTACACCTTC CASRYRGVTDYGYTF
TRBJ2-5 TRBV18 TRBD1 NA TGTGCCAGCTCACCCCAGAGACAGGGGGAGACCCAGTACTTC CASSPQRQGETQYF
TRBJ1-5 TRBV27 NA once TGTGCCAGCAGTAAGCGACAGGGCAATCAGCCCCAGCATTTT CASSKRQGNQPQHF
TRBJ1-4 TRBV6-6 NA NA TGTGCCAGCAGTTACTTTTCGACAGGACCTAATGAAAAACTGTTTTTT CASSYFSTGPNEKLFF
TRBJ1-6 TRBV11-3 NA NA TGTGCCAGCAGCTCCCGGGGGATTTCGAATTCACCCCTCCACTTT CASSSRGISNSPLHF
TRBJ1-1 TRBV11-3 NA NA TGTGCCAGCAGCTTAGATCAGGCAGGGCGTGAAGCTTTCTTT CASSLDQAGREAFF
TRBJ2-2 TRBV6-4 TRBD2 NA TGTGCCAGCACCTCGCGGGGGGGCCTTAACACCGGGGAGCTGTTTTTT CASTSRGGLNTGELFF
TRBJ2-2 TRBV11-3 NA NA TGTGCCAGCAGCGCTCCCGTTTTCTCGCGTCTCCCTAACACCGGGGAGCTGTTTTTT CASSAPVFSRLPNTGELFF
TRBJ1-1 TRBV7-9 NA NA TGTGCCAGCAGCCGTTTAAGGACGGTCGAGTACACTGAAGCTTTCTTT CASSRLRTVEYTEAFF
TRBJ2-2 TRBV5-5 NA NA TGTGCCAGCAGCTTGGGGCAGATGAACACCGGGGAGCTGTTTTTT CASSLGQMNTGELFF
TRBJ1-6 TRBV2 TRBD1 NA TGTGCCAGCAGTGAAGGACAAGGAGGACAGGGGACTTCACCCCTCCACTTT CASSEGQGGQGTSPLHF
TRBJ2-3 TRBV5-1 NA NA TGCGCCAGCAGCTACATAGCCGGACTAAGCACAGATACGCAGTATTTT CASSYIAGLSTDTQYF
TRBJ2-3 TRBV18 NA NA TGTGCCAGCTCACCGAACGACGCTACAGATACGCAGTATTTT CASSPNDATDTQYF
TRBJ2-3 TRBV19 NA NA TGTGCCACCTCGGGGGTAGGGGGGGATACGCAGTATTTT CATSGVGGDTQYF
TRBJ2-7 TRBV5-1 TRBD1 NA TGCGCCAGCAGCGTAACAGGGGCGTCCTACGAGCAGTACTTC CASSVTGASYEQYF
TRBJ2-1 TRBV28 TRBD2 NA TGTGCCAGCAGTTTATCCCTTGGCGTAGCGGGAGGTGAGAATGAGCAGTTCTTC CASSLSLGVAGGENEQFF
TRBJ2-2 TRBV24-1 NA NA TGTGCCACCAGTGAAGGAGAAACCGGGGAGCTGTTTTTT CATSEGETGELFF
TRBJ2-5 TRBV9 NA NA TGTGCCAGCAGCGCTAGACTGAACGAGGAGACCCAGTACTTC CASSARLNEETQYF
TRBJ1-1 TRBV5-1 NA NA TGCGCCAGCAGCCTACTCGCCGGGGGGCGAAGCACTGAAGCTTTCTTT CASSLLAGGRSTEAFF
TRBJ1-5 TRBV25-1 NA NA TGTGCCAGCAGTGAATTCGGGGTGGGACAGCCCCAGCATTTT CASSEFGVGQPQHF
TRBJ2-5 TRBV5-1 NA NA TGCGCCAGCAGCTTGGTTGCGGGAATGGAGACCCAGTACTTC CASSLVAGMETQYF
TRBJ1-1 TRBV11-2 NA NA TGTGCCAGCAGCTCCCAACCGGACACTGAAGCTTTCTTT CASSSQPDTEAFF
TRBJ2-5 TRBV9 TRBD1 NA TGTGCCAGCAGCGTAGATGTGACAGGGGGCCAAGAGACCCAGTACTTC CASSVDVTGGQETQYF
TRBJ1-2 TRBV14 NA NA TGTGCCAGCAGCCGGGGACGATATGGCTACACCTTC CASSRGRYGYTF
TRBJ1-1 TRBV7-2 TRBD1 NA TGTGCCAGCAGCACGCAGGGGGACACTGAAGCTTTCTTT CASSTQGDTEAFF
TRBJ2-2 TRBV4-1 TRBD1 once TGCGCCAGCAGCCAAGTCGGACAGGGCGCCCTAACCGGGGAGCTGTTTTTT CASSQVGQGALTGELFF
TRBJ2-2 TRBV6-1 TRBD1 NA TGTGCCAGCAGTGAAAAGACAGGGGAGACCGGGGAGCTGTTTTTT CASSEKTGETGELFF
TRBJ1-2 TRBV12-3/TRBV12-4 NA NA TGTGCCAGCAGACCCCAAAAGGGCGGCTACACCTTC CASRPQKGGYTF
TRBJ1-5 TRBV6-5 NA NA TGTGCCAGCAGTTACGGTGGCAATCAGCCCCAGCATTTT CASSYGGNQPQHF